Here is one TCR beta chain with its context. Which antigen it targets is not known. No much larger clonotype is one base removed from it; base qualities were not supplied. The record originates from a study of blood T cell repertoires in COVID-19 (TCRdb year 2020). Looking at the study overall: Samples from collaborators originated in the United States, Italy and Spain and spanned both the acute and convalescent phases of COVID-19. The prospective study material was composed of cDNA or gDNA derived from T cells, B-cell-depleted T cells, or PBMCs. Deeply sampled blood TCRbeta repertoires from subjects exposed to, actively infected with, or recovered from COVID-19 were included in the dataset. A de-identified subject ID, COVID-19 status, age in years and sex were almost always included in the sample metadata. HLA class I and class II types, where available, came from metadata supplied by the sample provider rather than from assay-based typing. Samples came from the ongoing ImmuneRACE study (first 160 participants) plus 1,254 subjects from 6 global collaborators. The repertoires were released in a freely available public database meant as a resource for research on the immune response to SARS-CoV-2.

TCRbeta CDR3 regions were amplified from genomic DNA using the immunoSEQ Assay, a bias-controlled multiplex PCR. In the source study's methods: The number of nucleated cells in each sample was estimated by amplification of reference gene primers within the assay. To quantify the absolute abundance of each unique TCRbeta CDR3 rearrangement, sequence reads were collapsed and filtered. For each sample, productive Simpson clonality was calculated as the square root of Simpson's diversity index across productive rearrangements. Sourced from immuneACCESS, this table was stored by TCRdb with only in-frame sequences that have V and J called. A share of the clones is absent; for the studies checked, an unresolved V gene accounts for under half, and the remainder has no known explanation. The DNA gave D and trimming, while V, J and clone size come from that table. This sample gives just over 75,000 clones in total; around 80% of them show up just once. The ten largest clonotypes hold approximately 6.2% of the sample.

Each collaborating institution followed its own protocols to collect whole blood in K2EDTA tubes. Collaborator samples were shipped for TCRbeta analysis as frozen whole blood, isolated PBMCs, or DNA extracted from either sample type. What the authors observed across the whole study: How much clinical and demographic metadata was included differed by source and by participant, and the metadata was provided uncurated.

From the germline V gene (reference sequence), CDR1 is SGHAT and CDR2 is FQDESV. Ends trimmed: V by 5 bases, J by 2 bases; bases unmatched to a gene: 8. The CDR3 has 15 amino acids, counting the end cysteine and phenylalanine. Only CDR3 DNA remains: 45 bases, in frame from the first base. In this chain, TRBV11-1 is recombined with TRBJ1-2, and 7 junction bases match TRBD1. The sequenced sample consisted of peripheral blood. The receptor was isolated from a man in his sixties with active or convalescent COVID-19. The CDR3 sequence is CASSPRDSRNYGYTF. The DNA is as follows: TGTGCCAGCAGCCCAAGGGACAGTAGAAACTATGGCTACACCTTC. Reference TRBV11-1 and TRBJ1-2 genes cover what lies past the CDR3, so the full variable domain is EAEVAQSPRYKITEKSQAVAFWCDPISGHATLYWYRQILGQGPELLVQFQDESVVDDSQLPKDRFSAERLKGVDSTLKIQPAELGDSAMYLCASSPRDSRNYGYTFGSGTRLTVV.